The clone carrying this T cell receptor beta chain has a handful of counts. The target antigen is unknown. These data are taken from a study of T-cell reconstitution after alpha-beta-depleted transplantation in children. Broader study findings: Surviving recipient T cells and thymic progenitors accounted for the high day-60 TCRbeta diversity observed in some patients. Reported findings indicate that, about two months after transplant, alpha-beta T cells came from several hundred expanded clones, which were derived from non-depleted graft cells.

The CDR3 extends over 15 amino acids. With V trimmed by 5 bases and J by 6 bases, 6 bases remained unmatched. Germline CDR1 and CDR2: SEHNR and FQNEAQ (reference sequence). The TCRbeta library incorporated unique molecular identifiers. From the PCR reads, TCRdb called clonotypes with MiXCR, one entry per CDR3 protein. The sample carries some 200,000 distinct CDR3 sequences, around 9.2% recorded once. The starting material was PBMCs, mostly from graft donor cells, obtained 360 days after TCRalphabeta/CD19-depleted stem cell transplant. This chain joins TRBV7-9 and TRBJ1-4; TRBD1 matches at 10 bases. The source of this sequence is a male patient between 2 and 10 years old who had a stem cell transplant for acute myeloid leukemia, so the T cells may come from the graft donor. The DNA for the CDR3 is TGTGCCAGCAGCCGCTGGACAGGGGGAGATGAAAAACTGTTTTTT. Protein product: CASSRWTGGDEKLFF.